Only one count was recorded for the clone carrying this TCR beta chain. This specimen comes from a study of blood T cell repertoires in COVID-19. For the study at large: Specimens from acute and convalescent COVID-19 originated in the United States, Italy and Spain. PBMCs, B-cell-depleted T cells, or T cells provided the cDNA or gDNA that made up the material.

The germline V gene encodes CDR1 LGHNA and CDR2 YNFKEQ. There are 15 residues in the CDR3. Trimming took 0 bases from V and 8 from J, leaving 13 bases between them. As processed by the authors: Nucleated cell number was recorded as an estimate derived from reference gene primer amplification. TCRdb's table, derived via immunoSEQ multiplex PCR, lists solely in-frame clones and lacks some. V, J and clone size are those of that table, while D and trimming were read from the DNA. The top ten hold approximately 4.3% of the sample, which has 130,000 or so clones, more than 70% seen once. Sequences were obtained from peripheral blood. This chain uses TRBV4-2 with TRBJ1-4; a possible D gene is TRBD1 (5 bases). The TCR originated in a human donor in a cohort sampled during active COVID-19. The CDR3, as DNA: TGTGCCAGCAGCCAAGAAACAGGTTCAGGGGAAAAACTGTTTTTT. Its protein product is CASSQETGSGEKLFF.